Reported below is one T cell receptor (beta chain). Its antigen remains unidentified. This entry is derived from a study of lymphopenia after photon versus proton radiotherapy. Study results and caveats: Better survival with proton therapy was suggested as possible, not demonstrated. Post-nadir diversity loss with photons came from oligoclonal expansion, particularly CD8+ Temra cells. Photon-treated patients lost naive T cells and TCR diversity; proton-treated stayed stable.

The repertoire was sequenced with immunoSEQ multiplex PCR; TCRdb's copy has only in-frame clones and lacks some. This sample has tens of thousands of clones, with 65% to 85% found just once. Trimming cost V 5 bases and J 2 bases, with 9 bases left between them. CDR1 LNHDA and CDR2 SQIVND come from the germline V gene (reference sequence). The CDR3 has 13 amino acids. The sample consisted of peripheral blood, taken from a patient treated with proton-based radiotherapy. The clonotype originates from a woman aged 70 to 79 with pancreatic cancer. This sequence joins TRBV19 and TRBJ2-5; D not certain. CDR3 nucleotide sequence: TGTGCCAGTAGTTCGGATATTCAAGAGACCCAGTACTTC. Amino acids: CASSSDIQETQYF.